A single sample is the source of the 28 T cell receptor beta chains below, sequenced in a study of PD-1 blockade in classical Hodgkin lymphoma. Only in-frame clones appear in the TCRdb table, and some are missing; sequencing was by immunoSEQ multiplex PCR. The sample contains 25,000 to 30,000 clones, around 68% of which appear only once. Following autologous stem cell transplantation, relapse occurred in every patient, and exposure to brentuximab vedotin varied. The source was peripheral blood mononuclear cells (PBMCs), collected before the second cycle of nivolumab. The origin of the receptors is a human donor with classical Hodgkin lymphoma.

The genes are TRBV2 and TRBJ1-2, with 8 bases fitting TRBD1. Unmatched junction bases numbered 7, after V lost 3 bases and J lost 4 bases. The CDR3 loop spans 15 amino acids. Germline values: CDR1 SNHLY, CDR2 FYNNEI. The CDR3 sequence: CASSDAGGAIYGYTF. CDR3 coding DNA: TGTGCCAGCAGTGATGCAGGGGGCGCGATCTATGGCTACACCTTC.

In DNA form, the CDR3 reads TGTGCCAGCAGCTTCGGCAGCTCCTACGAGCAGTACGTC. Amino acid sequence: CASSFGSSYEQYV. J is TRBJ2-7 and V is TRBV5-6; D is undetermined. The germline V and J ends were trimmed by 2 bases and 0 bases, with 6 bases remaining between them. This CDR3 is built from 13 residues. Germline V lookup: CDR1 SGHDT, CDR2 YYEEEE.

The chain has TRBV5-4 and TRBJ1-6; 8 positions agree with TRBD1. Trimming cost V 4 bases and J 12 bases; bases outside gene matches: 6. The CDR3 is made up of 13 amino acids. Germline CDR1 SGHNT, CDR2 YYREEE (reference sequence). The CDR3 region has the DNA TGTGCCAGCAGCAACGGACAGGGTGAACCCCTCCACTTT. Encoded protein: CASSNGQGEPLHF.

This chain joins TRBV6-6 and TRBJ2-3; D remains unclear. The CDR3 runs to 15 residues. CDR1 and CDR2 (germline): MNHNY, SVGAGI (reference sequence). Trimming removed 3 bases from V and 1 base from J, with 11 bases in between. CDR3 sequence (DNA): TGTGCCAGCAGTTATACGGGTATGGGCACAGATACGCAGTATTTT. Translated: CASSYTGMGTDTQYF.

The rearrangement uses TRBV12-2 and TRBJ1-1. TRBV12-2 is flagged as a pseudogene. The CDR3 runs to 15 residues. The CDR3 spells CANTPSGGWNTEAFF. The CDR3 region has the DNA TGTGCAAATACCCCATCGGGGGGCTGGAACACTGAAGCTTTCTTT.

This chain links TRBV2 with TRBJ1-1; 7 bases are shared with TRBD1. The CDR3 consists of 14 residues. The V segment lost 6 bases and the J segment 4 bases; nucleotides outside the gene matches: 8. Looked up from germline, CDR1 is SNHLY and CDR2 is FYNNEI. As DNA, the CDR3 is TGTGCCAGCAGACGACAGGGTAGCTCCACTGAAGCTTTCTTT. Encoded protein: CASRRQGSSTEAFF.

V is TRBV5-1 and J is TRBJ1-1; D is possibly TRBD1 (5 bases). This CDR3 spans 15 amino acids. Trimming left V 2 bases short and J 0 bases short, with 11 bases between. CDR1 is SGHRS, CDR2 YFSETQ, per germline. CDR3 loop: CASSLARQMNTEAFF. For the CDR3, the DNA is TGCGCCAGCAGCTTAGCTCGACAGATGAACACTGAAGCTTTCTTT.

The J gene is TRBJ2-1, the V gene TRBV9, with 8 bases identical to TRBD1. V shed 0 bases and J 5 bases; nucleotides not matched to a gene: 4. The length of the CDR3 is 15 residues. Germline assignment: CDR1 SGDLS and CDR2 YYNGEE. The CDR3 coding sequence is TGTGCCAGCAGCGTAGAGGACAGGGTCCACAATGAGCAGTTCTTC. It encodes CASSVEDRVHNEQFF.

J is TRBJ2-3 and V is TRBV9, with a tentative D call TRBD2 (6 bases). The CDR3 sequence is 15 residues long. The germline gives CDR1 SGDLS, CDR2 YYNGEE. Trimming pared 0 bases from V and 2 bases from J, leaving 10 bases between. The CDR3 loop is CASSVAGVPTDTQYF. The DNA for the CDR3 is TGTGCCAGCAGCGTAGCGGGAGTACCCACAGATACGCAGTATTTT.

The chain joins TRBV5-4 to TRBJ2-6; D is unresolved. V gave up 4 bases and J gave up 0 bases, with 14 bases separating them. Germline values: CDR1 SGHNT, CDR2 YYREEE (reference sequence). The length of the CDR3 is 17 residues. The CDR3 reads CASSQDAHNSGANVLTF. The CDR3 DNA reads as TGTGCCAGCAGCCAAGATGCGCATAACTCTGGGGCCAACGTCCTGACTTTC.

CDR3 sequence: CASSLSGSNYGYTF. In nucleotides, the CDR3 is TGTGCCAGCAGTTTATCGGGCAGTAACTATGGCTACACCTTC. The V gene is TRBV28, the J gene TRBJ1-2; D uncertain. CDR3 length: 14 amino acids. Germline assignment: CDR1 MDHEN and CDR2 SYDVKM. V was shortened by 1 base and J by 1 base, with 7 bases between the two germline ends.

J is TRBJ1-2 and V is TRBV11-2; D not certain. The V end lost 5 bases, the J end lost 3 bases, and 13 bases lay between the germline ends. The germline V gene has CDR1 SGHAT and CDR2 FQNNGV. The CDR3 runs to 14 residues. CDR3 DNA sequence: TGTGCCAGCAGCCGCCTCCTTGGGGACTATGGCTACACCTTC. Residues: CASSRLLGDYGYTF. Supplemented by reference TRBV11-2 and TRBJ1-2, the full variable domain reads EAGVAQSPRYKIIEKRQSVAFWCNPISGHATLYWYQQILGQGPKLLIQFQNNGVVDDSQLPKDRFSAERLKGVDSTLKIQPAKLEDSAVYLCASSRLLGDYGYTFGSGTRLTVV.

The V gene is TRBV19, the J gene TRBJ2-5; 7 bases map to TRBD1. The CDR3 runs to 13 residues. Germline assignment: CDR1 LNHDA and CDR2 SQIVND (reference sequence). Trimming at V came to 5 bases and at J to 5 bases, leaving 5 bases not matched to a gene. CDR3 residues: CASSPQGTETQYF. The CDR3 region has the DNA TGTGCCAGTAGTCCACAGGGGACCGAGACCCAGTACTTC.

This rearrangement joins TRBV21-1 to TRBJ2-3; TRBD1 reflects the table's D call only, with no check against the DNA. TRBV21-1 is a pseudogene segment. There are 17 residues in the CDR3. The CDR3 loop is CASSKGTGTGSTDTQYF. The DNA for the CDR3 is TGTGCCAGCAGCAAAGGAACCGGGACAGGCAGCACAGATACGCAGTATTTT.

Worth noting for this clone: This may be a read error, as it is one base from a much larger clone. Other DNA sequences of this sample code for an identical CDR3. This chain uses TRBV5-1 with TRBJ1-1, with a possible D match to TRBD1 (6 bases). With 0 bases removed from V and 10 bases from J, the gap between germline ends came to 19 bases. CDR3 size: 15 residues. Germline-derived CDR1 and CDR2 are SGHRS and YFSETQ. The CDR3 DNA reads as TGCGCCAGCAGCTTGGCCGTACTACAGGGATCAGTAGCTTTCTTT. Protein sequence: CASSLAVLQGSVAFF.

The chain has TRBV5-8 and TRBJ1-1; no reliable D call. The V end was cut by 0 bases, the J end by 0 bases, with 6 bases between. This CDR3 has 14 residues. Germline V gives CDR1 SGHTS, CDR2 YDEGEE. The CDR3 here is CASSLGGLNTEAFF. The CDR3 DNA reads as TGTGCCAGCAGCTTGGGAGGGTTGAACACTGAAGCTTTCTTT.

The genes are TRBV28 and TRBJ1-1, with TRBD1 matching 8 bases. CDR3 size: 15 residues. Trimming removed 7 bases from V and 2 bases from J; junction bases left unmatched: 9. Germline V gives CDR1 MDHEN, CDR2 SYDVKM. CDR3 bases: TGTGCCAGCACCTCACCTGGGACAGGTAACACTGAAGCTTTCTTT. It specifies CASTSPGTGNTEAFF.

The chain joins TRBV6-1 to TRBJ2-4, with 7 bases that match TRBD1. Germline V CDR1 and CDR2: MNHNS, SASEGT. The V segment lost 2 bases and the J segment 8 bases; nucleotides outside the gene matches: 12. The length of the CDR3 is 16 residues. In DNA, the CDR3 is TGTGCCAGCAGTGAATCGCCCCAGGGGGTTGGGTACATTCAGTACTTC. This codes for CASSESPQGVGYIQYF.

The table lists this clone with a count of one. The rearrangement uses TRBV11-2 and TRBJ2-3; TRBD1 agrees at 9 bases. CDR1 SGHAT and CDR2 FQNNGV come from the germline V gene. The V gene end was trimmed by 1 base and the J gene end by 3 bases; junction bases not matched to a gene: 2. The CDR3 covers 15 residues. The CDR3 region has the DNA TGTGCCAGCAGCTTAGTGGGACAGGGTACAGATACGCAGTATTTT. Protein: CASSLVGQGTDTQYF.

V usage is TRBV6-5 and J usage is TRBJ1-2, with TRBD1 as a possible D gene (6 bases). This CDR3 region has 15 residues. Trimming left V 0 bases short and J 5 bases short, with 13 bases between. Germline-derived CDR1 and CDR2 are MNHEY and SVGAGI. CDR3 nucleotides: TGTGCCAGCAGTTACTCGAAGGAGGGGGGGTATGGCTACACCTTC. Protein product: CASSYSKEGGYGYTF.

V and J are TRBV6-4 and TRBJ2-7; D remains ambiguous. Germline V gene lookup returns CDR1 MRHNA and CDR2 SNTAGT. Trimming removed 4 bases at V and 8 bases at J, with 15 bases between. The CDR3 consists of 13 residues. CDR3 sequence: CASSGETDRQQYV. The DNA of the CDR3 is TGTGCCAGCAGTGGAGAAACAGACCGCCAGCAGTACGTC.

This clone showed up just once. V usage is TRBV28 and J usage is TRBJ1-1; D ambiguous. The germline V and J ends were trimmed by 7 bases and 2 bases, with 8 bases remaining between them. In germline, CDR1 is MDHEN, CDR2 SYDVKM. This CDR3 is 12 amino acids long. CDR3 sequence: CASTQANTEAFF. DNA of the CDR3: TGTGCCAGCACCCAGGCTAACACTGAAGCTTTCTTT.

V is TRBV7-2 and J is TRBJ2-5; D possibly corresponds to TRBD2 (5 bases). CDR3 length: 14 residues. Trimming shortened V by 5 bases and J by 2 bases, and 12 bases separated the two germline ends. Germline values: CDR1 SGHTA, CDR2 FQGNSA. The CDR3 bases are TGTGCCAGCAGCCGGGGAGATACTCAAGAGACCCAGTACTTC. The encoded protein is CASSRGDTQETQYF.

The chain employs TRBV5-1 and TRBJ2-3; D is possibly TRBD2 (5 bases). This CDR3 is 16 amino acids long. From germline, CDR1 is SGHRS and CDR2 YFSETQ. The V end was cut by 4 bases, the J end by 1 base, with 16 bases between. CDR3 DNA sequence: TGCGCCAGCAGCACCCAAACCGGGGTTCGCACAGATACGCAGTATTTT. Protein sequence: CASSTQTGVRTDTQYF.

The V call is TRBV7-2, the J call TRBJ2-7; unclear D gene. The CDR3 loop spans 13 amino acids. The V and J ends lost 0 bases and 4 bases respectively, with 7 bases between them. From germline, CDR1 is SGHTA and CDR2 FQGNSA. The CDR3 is CASSLAGKYEQYF. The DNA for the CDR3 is TGTGCCAGCAGCTTAGCGGGCAAATACGAGCAGTACTTC.

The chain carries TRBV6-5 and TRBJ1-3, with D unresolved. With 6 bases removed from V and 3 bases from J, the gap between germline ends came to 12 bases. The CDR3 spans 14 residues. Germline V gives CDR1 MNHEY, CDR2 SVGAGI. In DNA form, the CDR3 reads TGTGCCAGCAGACGAGGGTCCCGTGGAAACACCATATATTTT. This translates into CASRRGSRGNTIYF.

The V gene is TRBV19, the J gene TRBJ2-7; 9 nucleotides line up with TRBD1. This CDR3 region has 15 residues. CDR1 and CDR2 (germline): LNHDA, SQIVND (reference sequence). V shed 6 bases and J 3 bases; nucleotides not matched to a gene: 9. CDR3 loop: CASSPAGTGFYEQYF. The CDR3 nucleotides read TGTGCCAGTAGCCCTGCCGGGACAGGGTTCTACGAGCAGTACTTC.

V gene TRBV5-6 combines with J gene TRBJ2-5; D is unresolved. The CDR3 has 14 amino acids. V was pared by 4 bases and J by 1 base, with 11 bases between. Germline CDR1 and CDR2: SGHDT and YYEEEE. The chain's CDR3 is CASSGALGQETQYF. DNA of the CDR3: TGTGCCAGCAGCGGCGCCTTGGGCCAAGAGACCCAGTACTTC. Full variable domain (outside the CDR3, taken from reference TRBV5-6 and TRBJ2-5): DAGVTQSPTHLIKTRGQQVTLRCSPKSGHDTVSWYQQALGQGPQFIFQYYEEEERQRGNFPDRFSGHQFPNYSSELNVNALLLGDSALYLCASSGALGQETQYFGPGTRLLVL.